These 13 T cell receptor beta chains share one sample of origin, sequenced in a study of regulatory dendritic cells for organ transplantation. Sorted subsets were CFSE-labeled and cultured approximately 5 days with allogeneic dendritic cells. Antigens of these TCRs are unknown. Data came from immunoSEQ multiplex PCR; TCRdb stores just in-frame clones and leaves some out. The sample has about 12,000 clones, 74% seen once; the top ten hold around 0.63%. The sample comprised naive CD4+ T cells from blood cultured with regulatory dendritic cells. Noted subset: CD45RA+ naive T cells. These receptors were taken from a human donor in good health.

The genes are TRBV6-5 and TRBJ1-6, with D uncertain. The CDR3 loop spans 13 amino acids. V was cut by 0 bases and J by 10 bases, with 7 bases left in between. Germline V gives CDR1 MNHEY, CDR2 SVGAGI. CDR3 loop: CASSYSSESPLHF. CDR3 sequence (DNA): TGTGCCAGCAGTTACTCGTCGGAGTCACCCCTCCACTTT.

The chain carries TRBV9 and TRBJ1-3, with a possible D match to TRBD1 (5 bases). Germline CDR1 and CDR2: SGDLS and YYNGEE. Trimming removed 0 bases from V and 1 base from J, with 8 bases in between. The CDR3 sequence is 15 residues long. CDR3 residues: CASSVAQGSGNTIYF. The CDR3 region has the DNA TGTGCCAGCAGCGTAGCTCAGGGATCTGGAAACACCATATATTTT.

CDR3 loop: CASKGTGTGGPGELFF. The CDR3 nucleotides read TGTGCCAGTAAAGGGACCGGGACAGGGGGCCCCGGGGAGCTGTTTTTT. The V gene is TRBV19, the J gene TRBJ2-2; 12 nucleotides align to TRBD1. In germline, CDR1 is LNHDA, CDR2 SQIVND (reference sequence). J lost 6 bases, V lost 7 bases, and 9 bases had no gene match. This CDR3 contains 16 residues. Full variable domain (rest looked up from reference TRBV19 and TRBJ2-2): DGGITQSPKYLFRKEGQNVTLSCEQNLNHDAMYWYRQDPGQGLRLIYYSQIVNDFQKGDIAEGYSVSREKKESFPLTVTSAQKNPTAFYLCASKGTGTGGPGELFFGEGSRLTVL.

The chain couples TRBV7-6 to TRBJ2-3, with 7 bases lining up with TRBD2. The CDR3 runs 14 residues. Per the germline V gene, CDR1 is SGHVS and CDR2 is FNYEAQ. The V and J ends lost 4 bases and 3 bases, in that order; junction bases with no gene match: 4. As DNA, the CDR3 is TGTGCCAGCAGCTCCGGGGGGTGGACAGATACGCAGTATTTT. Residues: CASSSGGWTDTQYF.

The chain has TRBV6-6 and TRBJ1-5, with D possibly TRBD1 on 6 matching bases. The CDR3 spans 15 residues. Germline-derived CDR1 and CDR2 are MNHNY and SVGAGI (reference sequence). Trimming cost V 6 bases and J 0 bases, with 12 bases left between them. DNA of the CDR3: TGTGCCAGCAGGCTACAGGGATATAGCAATCAGCCCCAGCATTTT. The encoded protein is CASRLQGYSNQPQHF.

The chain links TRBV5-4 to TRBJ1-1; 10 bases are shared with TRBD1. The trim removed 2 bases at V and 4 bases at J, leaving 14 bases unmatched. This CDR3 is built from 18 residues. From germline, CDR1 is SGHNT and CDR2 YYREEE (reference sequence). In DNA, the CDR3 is TGTGCCAGCAGCTTTGGGACAGGGGTTAGTAGAGTAGGCACTGAAGCTTTCTTT. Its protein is CASSFGTGVSRVGTEAFF.

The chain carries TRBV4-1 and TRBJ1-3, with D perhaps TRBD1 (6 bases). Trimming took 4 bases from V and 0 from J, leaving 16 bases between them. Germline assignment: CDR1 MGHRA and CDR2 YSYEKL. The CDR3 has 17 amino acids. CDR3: CASSPGQSGFSGNTIYF. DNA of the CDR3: TGCGCCAGCAGCCCAGGACAGAGTGGCTTCTCTGGAAACACCATATATTTT.

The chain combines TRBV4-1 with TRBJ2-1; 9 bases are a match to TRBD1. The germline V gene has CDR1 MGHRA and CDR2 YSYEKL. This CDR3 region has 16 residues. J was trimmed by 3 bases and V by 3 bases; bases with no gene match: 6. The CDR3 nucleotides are TGCGCCAGCAGCCACCTCGGGACAGGGAACTACAATGAGCAGTTCTTC. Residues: CASSHLGTGNYNEQFF.

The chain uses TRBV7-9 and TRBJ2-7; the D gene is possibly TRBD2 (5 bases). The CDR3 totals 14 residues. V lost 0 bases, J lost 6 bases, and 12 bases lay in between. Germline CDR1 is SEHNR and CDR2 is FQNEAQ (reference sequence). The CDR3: CASSLALRRGEQYF. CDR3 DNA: TGTGCCAGCAGCTTAGCCCTACGTCGGGGCGAGCAGTACTTC. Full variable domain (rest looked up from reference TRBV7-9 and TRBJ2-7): DTGVSQNPRHKITKRGQNVTFRCDPISEHNRLYWYRQTLGQGPEFLTYFQNEAQLEKSRLLSDRFSAERPKGSFSTLEIQRTEQGDSAMYLCASSLALRRGEQYFGPGTRLTVT.

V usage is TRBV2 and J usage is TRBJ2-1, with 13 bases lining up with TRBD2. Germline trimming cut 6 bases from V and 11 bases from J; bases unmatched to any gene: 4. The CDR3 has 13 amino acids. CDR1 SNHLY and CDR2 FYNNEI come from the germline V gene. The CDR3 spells CASRGTSGDKQFF. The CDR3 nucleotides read TGTGCCAGCAGGGGGACTAGCGGGGATAAGCAGTTCTTC.

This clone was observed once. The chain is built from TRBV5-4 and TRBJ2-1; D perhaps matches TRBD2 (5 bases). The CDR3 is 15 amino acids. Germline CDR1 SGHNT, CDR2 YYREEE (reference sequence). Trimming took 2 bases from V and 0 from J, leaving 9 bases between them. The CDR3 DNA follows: TGTGCCAGCAGCTTAACGGGGAGCTCCTACAATGAGCAGTTCTTC. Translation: CASSLTGSSYNEQFF.

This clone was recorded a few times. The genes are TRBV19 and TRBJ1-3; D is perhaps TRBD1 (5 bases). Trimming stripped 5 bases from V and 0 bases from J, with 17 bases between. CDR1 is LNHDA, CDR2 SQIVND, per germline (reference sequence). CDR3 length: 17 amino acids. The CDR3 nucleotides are TGTGCCAGTAGTTCCCCGGGAGGGGCTATCTCTGGAAACACCATATATTTT. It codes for CASSSPGGAISGNTIYF.

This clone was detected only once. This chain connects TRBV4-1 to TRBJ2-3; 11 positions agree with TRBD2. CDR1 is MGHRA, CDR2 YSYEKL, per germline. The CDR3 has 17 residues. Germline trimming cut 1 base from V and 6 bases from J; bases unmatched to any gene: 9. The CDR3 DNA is TGCGCCAGCAGCCAAGGTCTCACTAGCGGGGGTAAGGATACGCAGTATTTT. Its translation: CASSQGLTSGGKDTQYF.